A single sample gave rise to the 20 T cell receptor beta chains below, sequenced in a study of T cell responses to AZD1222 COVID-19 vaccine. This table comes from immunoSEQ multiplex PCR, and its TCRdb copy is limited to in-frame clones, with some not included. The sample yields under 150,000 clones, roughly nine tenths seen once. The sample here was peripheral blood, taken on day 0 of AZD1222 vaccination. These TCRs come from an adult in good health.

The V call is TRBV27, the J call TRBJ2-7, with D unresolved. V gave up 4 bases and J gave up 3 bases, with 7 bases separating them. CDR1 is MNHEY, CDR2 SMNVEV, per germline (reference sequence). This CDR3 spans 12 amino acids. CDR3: CASSSALYEQYF. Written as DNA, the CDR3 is TGTGCCAGCAGTTCCGCCCTCTACGAGCAGTACTTC.

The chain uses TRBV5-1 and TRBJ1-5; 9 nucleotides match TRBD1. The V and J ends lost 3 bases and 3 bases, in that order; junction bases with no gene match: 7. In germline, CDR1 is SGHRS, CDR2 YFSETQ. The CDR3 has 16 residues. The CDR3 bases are TGCGCCAGCAGCTCGGGACAGGGTGGCCTCAATCAGCCCCAGCATTTT. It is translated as CASSSGQGGLNQPQHF.

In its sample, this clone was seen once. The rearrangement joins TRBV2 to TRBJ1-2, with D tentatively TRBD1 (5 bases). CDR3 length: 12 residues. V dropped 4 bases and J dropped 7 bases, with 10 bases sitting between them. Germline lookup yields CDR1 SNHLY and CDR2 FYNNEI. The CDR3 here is CASSVFQGGYTF. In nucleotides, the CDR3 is TGTGCCAGCAGTGTATTTCAGGGTGGCTACACCTTC.

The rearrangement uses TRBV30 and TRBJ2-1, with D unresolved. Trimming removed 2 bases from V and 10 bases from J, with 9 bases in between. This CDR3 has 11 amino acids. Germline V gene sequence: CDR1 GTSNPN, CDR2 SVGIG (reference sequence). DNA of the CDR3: TGTGCCTGGAGTAACAACCCCGAGCAGTTCTTC. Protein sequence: CAWSNNPEQFF.

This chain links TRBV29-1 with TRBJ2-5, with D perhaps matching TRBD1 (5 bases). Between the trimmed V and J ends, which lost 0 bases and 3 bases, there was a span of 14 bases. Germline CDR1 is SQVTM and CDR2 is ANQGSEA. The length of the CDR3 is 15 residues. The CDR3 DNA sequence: TGCAGCGTTGAAGATCCTTGGGGCCTAAAAGAGACCCAGTACTTC. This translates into CSVEDPWGLKETQYF.

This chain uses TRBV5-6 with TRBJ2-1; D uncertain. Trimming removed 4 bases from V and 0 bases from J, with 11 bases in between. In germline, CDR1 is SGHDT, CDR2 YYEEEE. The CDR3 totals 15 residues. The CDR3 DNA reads TGTGCCAGCAGCCCAGACGGGTCCTCCTACAATGAGCAGTTCTTC. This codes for CASSPDGSSYNEQFF.

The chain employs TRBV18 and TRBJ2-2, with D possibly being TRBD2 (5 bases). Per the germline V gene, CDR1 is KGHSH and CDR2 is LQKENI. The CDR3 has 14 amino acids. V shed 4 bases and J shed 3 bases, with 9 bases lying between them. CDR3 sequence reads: CASSLTGDTGELFF. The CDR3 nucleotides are TGTGCCAGCTCACTAACCGGGGACACCGGGGAGCTGTTTTTT.

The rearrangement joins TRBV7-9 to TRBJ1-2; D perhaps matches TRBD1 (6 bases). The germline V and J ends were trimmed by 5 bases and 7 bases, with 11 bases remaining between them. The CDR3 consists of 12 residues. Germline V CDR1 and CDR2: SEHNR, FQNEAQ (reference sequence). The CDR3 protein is CASSVQGSGYTF. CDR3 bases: TGTGCCAGCAGCGTACAGGGATCTGGCTACACCTTC.

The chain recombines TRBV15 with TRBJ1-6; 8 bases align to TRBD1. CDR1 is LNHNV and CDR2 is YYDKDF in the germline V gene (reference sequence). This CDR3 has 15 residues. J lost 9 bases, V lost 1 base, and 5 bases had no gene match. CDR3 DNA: TGTGCCACCAGCAGAGGAGGGGGACAGGCTTCACCCCTCCACTTT. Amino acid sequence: CATSRGGGQASPLHF.

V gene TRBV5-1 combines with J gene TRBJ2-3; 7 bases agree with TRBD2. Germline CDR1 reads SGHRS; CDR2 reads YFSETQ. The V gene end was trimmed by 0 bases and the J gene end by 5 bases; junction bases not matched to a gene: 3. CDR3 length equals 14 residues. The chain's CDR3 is CASSLAGGGDTQYF. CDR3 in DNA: TGCGCCAGCAGCTTGGCGGGGGGTGGAGATACGCAGTATTTT.

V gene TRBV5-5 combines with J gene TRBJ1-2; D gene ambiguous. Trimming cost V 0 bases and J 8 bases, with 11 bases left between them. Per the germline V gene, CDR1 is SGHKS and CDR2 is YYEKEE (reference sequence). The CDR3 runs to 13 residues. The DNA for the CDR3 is TGTGCCAGCAGCTTGGACACCTGGTCGGGCTACACCTTC. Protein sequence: CASSLDTWSGYTF. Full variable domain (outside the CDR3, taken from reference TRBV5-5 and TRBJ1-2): DAGVTQSPTHLIKTRGQQVTLRCSPISGHKSVSWYQQVLGQGPQFIFQYYEKEERGRGNFPDRFSARQFPNYSSELNVNALLLGDSALYLCASSLDTWSGYTFGSGTRLTVV.

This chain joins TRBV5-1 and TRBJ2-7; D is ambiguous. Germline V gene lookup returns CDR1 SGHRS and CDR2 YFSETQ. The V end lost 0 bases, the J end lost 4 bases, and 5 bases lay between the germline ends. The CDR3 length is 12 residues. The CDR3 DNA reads TGCGCCAGCAGCTTGGTCCAATACGAGCAGTACTTC. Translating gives CASSLVQYEQYF. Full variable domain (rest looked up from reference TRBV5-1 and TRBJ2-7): KAGVTQTPRYLIKTRGQQVTLSCSPISGHRSVSWYQQTPGQGLQFLFEYFSETQRNKGNFPGRFSGRQFSNSRSEMNVSTLELGDSALYLCASSLVQYEQYFGPGTRLTVT.

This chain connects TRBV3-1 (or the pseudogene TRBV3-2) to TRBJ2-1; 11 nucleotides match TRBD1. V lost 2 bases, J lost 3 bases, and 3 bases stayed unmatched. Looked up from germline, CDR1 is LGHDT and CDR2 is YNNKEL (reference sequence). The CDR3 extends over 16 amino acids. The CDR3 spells CASSQTGTGGYNEQFF. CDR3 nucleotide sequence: TGTGCCAGCAGCCAAACCGGGACAGGGGGCTACAATGAGCAGTTCTTC.

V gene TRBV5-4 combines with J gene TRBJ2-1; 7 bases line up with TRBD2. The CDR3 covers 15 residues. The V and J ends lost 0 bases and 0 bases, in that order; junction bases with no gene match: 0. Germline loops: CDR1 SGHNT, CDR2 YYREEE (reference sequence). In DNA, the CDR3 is TGTGCCAGCAGCTTGGAGCGGGGCTCCTACAATGAGCAGTTCTTC. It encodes CASSLERGSYNEQFF.

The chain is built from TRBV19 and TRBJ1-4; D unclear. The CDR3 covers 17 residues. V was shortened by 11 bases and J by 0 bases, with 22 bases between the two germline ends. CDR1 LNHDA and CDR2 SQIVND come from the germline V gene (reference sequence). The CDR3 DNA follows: TGTGCCCAGCCCATACCGGCTGTGGGAGCAACTAATGAAAAACTGTTTTTT. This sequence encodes CAQPIPAVGATNEKLFF.

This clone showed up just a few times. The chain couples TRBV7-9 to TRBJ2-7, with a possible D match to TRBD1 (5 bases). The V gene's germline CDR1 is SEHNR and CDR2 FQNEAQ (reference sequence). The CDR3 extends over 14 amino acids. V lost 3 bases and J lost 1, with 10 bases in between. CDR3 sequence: CASSFLSGSYEQYF. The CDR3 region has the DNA TGTGCCAGCAGCTTTTTATCAGGGTCCTACGAGCAGTACTTC. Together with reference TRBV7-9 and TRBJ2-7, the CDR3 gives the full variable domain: DTGVSQNPRHKITKRGQNVTFRCDPISEHNRLYWYRQTLGQGPEFLTYFQNEAQLEKSRLLSDRFSAERPKGSFSTLEIQRTEQGDSAMYLCASSFLSGSYEQYFGPGTRLTVT.

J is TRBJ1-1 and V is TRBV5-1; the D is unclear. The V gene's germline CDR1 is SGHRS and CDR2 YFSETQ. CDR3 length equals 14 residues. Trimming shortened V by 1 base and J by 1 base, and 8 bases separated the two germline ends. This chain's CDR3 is CASSLSGSNTEAFF. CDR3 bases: TGCGCCAGCAGCTTGTCAGGTTCGAACACTGAAGCTTTCTTT.

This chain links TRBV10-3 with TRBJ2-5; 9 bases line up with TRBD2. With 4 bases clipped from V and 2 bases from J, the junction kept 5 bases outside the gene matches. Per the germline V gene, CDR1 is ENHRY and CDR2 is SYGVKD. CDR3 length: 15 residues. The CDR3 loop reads CAISGRTSAQETQYF. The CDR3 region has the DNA TGTGCCATCAGTGGGAGGACTAGCGCTCAAGAGACCCAGTACTTC.

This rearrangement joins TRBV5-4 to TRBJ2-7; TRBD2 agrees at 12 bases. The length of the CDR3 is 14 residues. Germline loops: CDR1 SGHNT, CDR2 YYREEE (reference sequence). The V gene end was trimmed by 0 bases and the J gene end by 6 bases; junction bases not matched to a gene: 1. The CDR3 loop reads CASSLGLAGVEQYF. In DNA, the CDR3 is TGTGCCAGCAGCTTGGGACTAGCGGGAGTCGAGCAGTACTTC.

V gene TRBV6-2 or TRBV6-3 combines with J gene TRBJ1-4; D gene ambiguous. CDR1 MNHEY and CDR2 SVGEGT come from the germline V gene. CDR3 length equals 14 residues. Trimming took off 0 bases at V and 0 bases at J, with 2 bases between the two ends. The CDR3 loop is CASSYSATNEKLFF. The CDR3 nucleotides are TGTGCCAGCAGTTACTCTGCAACTAATGAAAAACTGTTTTTT.